This T cell receptor beta chain is from a study of T cells after somatic rescue of genetic block. TCRdb's copy holds only in-frame clones and misses some; the assay was immunoSEQ multiplex PCR. Seen here are roughly 120,000 clones, 75% to 95% observed once, and the top ten hold roughly 1.5%. The specimen was peripheral blood mononuclear cells (PBMCs). The source is a woman aged 18 to 35.

The CDR3 region is CASTSGSREQYF. CDR3 bases: TGCGCCAGCACCTCGGGGTCCCGCGAGCAGTACTTC. The V gene is TRBV5-1, the J gene TRBJ2-7; tentatively, D is TRBD2 (5 bases). The CDR3 extends over 12 amino acids. The V end lost 6 bases, the J end lost 6 bases, and 13 bases lay between the germline ends. The germline V gene encodes CDR1 SGHRS and CDR2 YFSETQ.